A selection of T cell receptor beta chains follows, all from one sample in a study of blood T cell repertoires in COVID-19. Libraries were prepared by immunoSEQ multiplex PCR; TCRdb keeps only in-frame clonotypes and omits some of them. The profile shows fewer than 500,000 clones, approximately 88% of them singletons. The sample comprised PBMCs or T cells enriched from blood (not recorded which). The receptors derive from a woman aged 25 to 39 with acute COVID-19. Each CDR3 is given with its conserved first and last residue. Fields, in order: V gene, J gene, CDR3 protein.

v_gene: TRBV9; j_gene: TRBJ2-6; CDR3aa: CASSAWGQGGGANVLTF
v_gene: TRBV5-4; j_gene: TRBJ1-2; CDR3aa: CASSLWLGLGPGYTF
v_gene: TRBV6-4; j_gene: TRBJ2-2; CDR3aa: CASRTEDRETGELFF
v_gene: TRBV5-1; j_gene: TRBJ1-1; CDR3aa: CASSPSIGEGSEAFF
v_gene: TRBV21-1; j_gene: TRBJ2-7; CDR3aa: CASSKVVPSGGYEQYF
v_gene: TRBV5-1; j_gene: TRBJ2-1; CDR3aa: CASSTNGGASYNEQFF
v_gene: TRBV5-6; j_gene: TRBJ1-1; CDR3aa: CASRGLGLEAFF
v_gene: TRBV6-4; j_gene: TRBJ2-3; CDR3aa: CASSLAASTDTQYF
v_gene: TRBV10-2; j_gene: TRBJ2-1; CDR3aa: CASSAEGGSSSYNEQFF
v_gene: TRBV20-1; j_gene: TRBJ2-1; CDR3aa: CSASGSSDKSSYNEQFF
v_gene: TRBV9; j_gene: TRBJ1-3; CDR3aa: CASSVGASGNTIYF
v_gene: TRBV9; j_gene: TRBJ2-3; CDR3aa: CASSPPAAGLNTQYF
v_gene: TRBV12-3/TRBV12-4; j_gene: TRBJ2-3; CDR3aa: CASGGGTDTQYF
v_gene: TRBV9; j_gene: TRBJ1-6; CDR3aa: CASSGTSSYNSPLHF
v_gene: TRBV11-2; j_gene: TRBJ1-1; CDR3aa: CASSLSQGSAAFF
v_gene: TRBV29-1; j_gene: TRBJ2-2; CDR3aa: CSVEQGTTGELFF
v_gene: TRBV19; j_gene: TRBJ2-1; CDR3aa: CASSIGTPTYNEQFF
v_gene: TRBV5-1; j_gene: TRBJ1-1; CDR3aa: CASSLQGSATEAFF
v_gene: TRBV9; j_gene: TRBJ1-1; CDR3aa: CASSVGSHSTEAFF
v_gene: TRBV24-1; j_gene: TRBJ2-2; CDR3aa: CATSRPPSGGAGELFF
v_gene: TRBV4-1; j_gene: TRBJ1-6; CDR3aa: CASSQVPGTEYNSPLHF
v_gene: TRBV10-3; j_gene: TRBJ2-3; CDR3aa: CAISDWGTGVSADTQYF
v_gene: TRBV12-5; j_gene: TRBJ2-7; CDR3aa: CASGLGLAGGEQYF
v_gene: TRBV5-6; j_gene: TRBJ1-5; CDR3aa: CASSLDRGDNQPQHF
v_gene: TRBV4-3; j_gene: TRBJ2-3; CDR3aa: CASSGQSTDTQYF
v_gene: TRBV19; j_gene: TRBJ2-3; CDR3aa: CASSISGLQSTDTQYF
v_gene: TRBV7-3; j_gene: TRBJ2-3; CDR3aa: CASSLLGADTQYF
v_gene: TRBV18; j_gene: TRBJ1-1; CDR3aa: CASSPGGTGSFGAFF
v_gene: TRBV30; j_gene: TRBJ1-2; CDR3aa: CAWNQGGQGYGYTF
v_gene: TRBV2; j_gene: TRBJ2-7; CDR3aa: CASSDVGRTGDPYEQYF
v_gene: TRBV28; j_gene: TRBJ1-3; CDR3aa: CASSPAGTLRNTIYF
v_gene: TRBV7-9; j_gene: TRBJ1-1; CDR3aa: CAYARGQLNTEAFF
v_gene: TRBV2; j_gene: TRBJ1-2; CDR3aa: CASTIQGVDYGYTF
v_gene: TRBV4-1; j_gene: TRBJ2-7; CDR3aa: CASSQLDSYEQYF
v_gene: TRBV6-5; j_gene: TRBJ1-6; CDR3aa: CASSYPRTGRTSPLHF
v_gene: TRBV5-1; j_gene: TRBJ2-7; CDR3aa: CASSLVEGLRYEQYF
v_gene: TRBV25-1; j_gene: TRBJ2-3; CDR3aa: CASSESTASGRDTQYF
v_gene: TRBV18; j_gene: TRBJ1-2; CDR3aa: CASSPPGAVYGYTF
v_gene: TRBV9; j_gene: TRBJ1-1; CDR3aa: CASMPRGAGSTEAFF
v_gene: TRBV19; j_gene: TRBJ1-1; CDR3aa: CASSIEGGTEAFF
v_gene: TRBV7-9; j_gene: TRBJ2-6; CDR3aa: CASRSKPRDRETGANVLTF